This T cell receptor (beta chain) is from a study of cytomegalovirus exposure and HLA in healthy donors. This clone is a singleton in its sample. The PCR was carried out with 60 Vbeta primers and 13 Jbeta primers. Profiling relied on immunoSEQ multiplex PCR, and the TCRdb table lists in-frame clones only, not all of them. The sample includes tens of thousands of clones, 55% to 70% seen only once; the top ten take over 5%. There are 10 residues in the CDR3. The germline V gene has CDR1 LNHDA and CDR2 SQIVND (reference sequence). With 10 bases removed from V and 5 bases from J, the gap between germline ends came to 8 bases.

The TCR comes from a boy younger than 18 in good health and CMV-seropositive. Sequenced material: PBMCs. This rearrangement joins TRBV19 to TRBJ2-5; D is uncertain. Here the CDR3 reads CAKNSETQYF. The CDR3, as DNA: TGTGCCAAAAACTCCGAGACCCAGTACTTC. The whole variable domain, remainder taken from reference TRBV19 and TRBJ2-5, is DGGITQSPKYLFRKEGQNVTLSCEQNLNHDAMYWYRQDPGQGLRLIYYSQIVNDFQKGDIAEGYSVSREKKESFPLTVTSAQKNPTAFYLCAKNSETQYFGPGTRLLVL.